This record concerns one TCR beta chain sequence. This record belongs to a study of T cells in Graves' hyperthyroidism and ophthalmopathy. Germline CDR1 and CDR2: ENHRY and SYGVKD. The junction had 12 bases not matched to a gene; V was cut back by 6 bases and J by 9 bases. CDR3 size: 15 residues. What was amplified from RNA transcripts were TCR beta CDR3 regions. The primer set for the first-round RT-PCR of the TCR CDR3 was HTBI. TCRdb ran MiXCR on the multiplex PCR reads and lists one entry per CDR3 protein. The sample contains some 180,000 distinct CDR3 sequences, about a sixth of which appear only once.

This sequence joins TRBV10-3 and TRBJ2-1, with 9 bases matching TRBD2. Sequencing was performed on blood. The receptor's source is a woman between 45 and 60 years old with Graves' hyperthyroidism. The CDR3 DNA follows: TGTGCCATCAGCGGAGGGCTAGCGGGAAGTTCTGAGCAGTTCTTC. Amino acid sequence: CAISGGLAGSSEQFF.